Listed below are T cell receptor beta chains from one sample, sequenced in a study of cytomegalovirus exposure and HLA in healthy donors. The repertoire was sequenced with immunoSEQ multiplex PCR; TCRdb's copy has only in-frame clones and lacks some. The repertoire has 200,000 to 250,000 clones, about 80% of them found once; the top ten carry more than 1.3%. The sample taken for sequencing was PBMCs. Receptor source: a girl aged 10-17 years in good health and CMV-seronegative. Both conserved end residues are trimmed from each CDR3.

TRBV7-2 ASSAGQALAYGYT
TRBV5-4 ASAGTPIENEQF
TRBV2 ASSVRGTGGAEQF
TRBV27 ASSFGREAVVGEAF
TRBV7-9 ASSNRDRIGRGRVETQY
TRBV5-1 ASSRDRSYEQY
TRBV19 ASNRGMHGYT
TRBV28 ASSLAGAGSQY
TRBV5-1 ASSSGWGGHEQY
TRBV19 ASSIGAPLGSGANVLT
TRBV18 ASSPPQGGTQY
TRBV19 ASSRSGETEAF
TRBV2 ASRHRDSRRNTEAF
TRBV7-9 ASSTLTGNDEQY
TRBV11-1 ASSRDRGQGEQF
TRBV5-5 ASSLSGAGNTIY
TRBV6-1 AGSEAAGRRNSPLH
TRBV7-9 ASSSAGGRNTEAF
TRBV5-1 ASSLGSGAGTDTQY
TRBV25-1 ASSDGNSYNEQF
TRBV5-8 ASSLRGKVTEAF
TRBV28 ASRPSSSGANVLT
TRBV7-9 ASSPWTGFTEKLF
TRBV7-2 ASSLKGTGGPGELF
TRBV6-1 ASSGRRSGSTDTQY
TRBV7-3 ASSLGLGSYNEQF
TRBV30 AWGTGTYNQPQH
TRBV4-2 ASSPQMNTEAF
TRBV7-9 ASSLSSRIQETQY
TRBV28 ASTTAGGSWGTDTQY
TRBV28 ASSLLGSNTEAF
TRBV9 ASSENPGLTRDTQY
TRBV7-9 ASSLGGGGNQLQH
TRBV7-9 SSSLDSPGTAKNTEAF
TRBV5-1 ASSPREAGGNEQF
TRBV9 ASSVAPGHTDTQY
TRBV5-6 ASSLLRGRPGTEAF
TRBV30 AWHGTGKSPSGNTIY
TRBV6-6 ATSTGESTEAF
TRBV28 ASTNGGGSYNEQF
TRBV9 ASSPHRGGGYT
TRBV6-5 ASSFQTGLSEQY
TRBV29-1 SVDQGVEEKLF
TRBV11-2 ASSSPQTLRGYT
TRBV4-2 ASSAGSQYNEKLF
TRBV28 ASSLSGVRNTIY
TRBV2 ARIPQDPRSSYNSPLH
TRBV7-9 ASSLADRDGYT
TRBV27 ASSALGGDSYEQY
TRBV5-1 ASSPWTGRETQY
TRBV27 ASGGPGGEKLF
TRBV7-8 ASSLAEGEQY
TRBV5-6 ASSLLQDWDEQY
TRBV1 TSSPGIKRGAETQY
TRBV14 ASSRSKGGHYEQY